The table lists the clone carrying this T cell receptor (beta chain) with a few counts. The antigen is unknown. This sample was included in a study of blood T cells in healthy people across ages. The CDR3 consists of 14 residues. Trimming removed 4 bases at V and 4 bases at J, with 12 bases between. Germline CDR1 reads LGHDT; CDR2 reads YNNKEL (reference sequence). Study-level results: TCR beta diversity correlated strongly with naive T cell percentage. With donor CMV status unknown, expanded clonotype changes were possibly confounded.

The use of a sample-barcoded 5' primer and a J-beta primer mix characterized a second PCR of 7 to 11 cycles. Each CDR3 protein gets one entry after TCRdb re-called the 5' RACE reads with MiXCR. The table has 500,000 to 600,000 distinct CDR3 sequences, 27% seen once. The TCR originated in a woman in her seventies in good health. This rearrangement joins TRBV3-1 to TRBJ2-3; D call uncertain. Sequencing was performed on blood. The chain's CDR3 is CASSPTAASDTQYF. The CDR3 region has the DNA TGTGCCAGCAGCCCAACGGCGGCCTCAGATACGCAGTATTTT.